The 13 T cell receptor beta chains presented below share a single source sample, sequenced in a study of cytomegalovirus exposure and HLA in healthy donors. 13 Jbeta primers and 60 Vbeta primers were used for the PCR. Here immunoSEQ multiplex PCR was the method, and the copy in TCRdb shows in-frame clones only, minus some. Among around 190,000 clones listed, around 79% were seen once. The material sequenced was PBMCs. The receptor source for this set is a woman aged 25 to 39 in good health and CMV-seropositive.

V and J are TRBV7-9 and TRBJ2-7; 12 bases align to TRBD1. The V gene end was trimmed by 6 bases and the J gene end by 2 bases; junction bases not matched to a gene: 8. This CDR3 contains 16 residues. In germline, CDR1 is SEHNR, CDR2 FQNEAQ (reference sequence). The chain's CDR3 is CASSNSRDRGPYEQYF. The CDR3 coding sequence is TGTGCCAGCAGTAACTCCCGGGACAGGGGGCCCTACGAGCAGTACTTC. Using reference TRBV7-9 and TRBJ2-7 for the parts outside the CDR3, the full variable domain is DTGVSQNPRHKITKRGQNVTFRCDPISEHNRLYWYRQTLGQGPEFLTYFQNEAQLEKSRLLSDRFSAERPKGSFSTLEIQRTEQGDSAMYLCASSNSRDRGPYEQYFGPGTRLTVT.

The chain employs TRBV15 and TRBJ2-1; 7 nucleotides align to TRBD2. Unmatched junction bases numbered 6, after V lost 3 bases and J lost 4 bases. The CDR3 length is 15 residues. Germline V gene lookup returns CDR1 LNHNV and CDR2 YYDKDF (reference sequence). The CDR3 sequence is CATSRRGGVYNEQFF. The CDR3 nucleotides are TGTGCCACCAGCAGGCGCGGGGGAGTGTACAATGAGCAGTTCTTC.

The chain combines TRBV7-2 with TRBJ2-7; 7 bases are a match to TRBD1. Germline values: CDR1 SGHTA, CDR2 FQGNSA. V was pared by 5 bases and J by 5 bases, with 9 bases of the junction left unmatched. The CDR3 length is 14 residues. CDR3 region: CASSLRQGRDEQYF. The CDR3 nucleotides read TGTGCCAGCAGCCTAAGACAGGGAAGGGACGAGCAGTACTTC.

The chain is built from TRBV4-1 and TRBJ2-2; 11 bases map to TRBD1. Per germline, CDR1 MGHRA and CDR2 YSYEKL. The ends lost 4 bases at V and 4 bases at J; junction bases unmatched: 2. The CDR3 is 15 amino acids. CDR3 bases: TGCGCCAGCAGCCGGGGACAGGGGGTCACCGGGGAGCTGTTTTTT. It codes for CASSRGQGVTGELFF.

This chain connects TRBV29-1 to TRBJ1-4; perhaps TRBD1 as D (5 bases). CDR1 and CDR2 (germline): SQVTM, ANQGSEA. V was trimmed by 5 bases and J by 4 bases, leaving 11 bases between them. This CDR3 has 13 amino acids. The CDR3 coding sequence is TGCAGCGTTACAGGCGGGGATAATGAAAAACTGTTTTTT. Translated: CSVTGGDNEKLFF.

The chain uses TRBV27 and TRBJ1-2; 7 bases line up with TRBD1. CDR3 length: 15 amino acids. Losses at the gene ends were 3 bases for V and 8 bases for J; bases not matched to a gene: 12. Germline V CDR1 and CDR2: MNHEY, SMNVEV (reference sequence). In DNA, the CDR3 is TGTGCCAGCAGTTTTTCAGGCAGGGGGATTGAGGGCTACACCTTC. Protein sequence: CASSFSGRGIEGYTF.

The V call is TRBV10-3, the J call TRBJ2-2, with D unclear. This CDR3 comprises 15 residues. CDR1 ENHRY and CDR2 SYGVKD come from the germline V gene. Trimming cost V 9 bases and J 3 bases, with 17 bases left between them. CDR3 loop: CAISSGSTDTGELFF. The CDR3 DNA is TGTGCCATTTCGTCCGGTAGTACGGACACCGGGGAGCTGTTTTTT.

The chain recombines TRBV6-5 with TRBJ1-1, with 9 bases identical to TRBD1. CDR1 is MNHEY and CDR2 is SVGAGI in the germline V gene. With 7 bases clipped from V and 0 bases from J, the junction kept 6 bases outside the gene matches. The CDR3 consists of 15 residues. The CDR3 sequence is CASNRDRALNTEAFF. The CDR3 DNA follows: TGTGCCAGCAACCGGGACAGGGCGCTGAACACTGAAGCTTTCTTT.

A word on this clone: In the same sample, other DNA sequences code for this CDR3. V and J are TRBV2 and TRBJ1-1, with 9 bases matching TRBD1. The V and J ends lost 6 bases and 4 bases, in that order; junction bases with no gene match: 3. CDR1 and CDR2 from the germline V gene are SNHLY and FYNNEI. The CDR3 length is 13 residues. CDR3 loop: CASRGTGSTEAFF. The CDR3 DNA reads TGTGCCAGCAGGGGGACAGGGAGCACTGAAGCTTTCTTT.

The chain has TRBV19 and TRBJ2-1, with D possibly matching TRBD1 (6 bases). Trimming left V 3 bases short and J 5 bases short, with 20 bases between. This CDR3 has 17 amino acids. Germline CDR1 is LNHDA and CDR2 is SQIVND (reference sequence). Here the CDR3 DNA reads TGTGCCAGTAGTATTCCCCTCCGGACAGCGACGCACAATGAGCAGTTCTTC. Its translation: CASSIPLRTATHNEQFF. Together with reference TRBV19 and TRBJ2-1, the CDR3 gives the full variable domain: DGGITQSPKYLFRKEGQNVTLSCEQNLNHDAMYWYRQDPGQGLRLIYYSQIVNDFQKGDIAEGYSVSREKKESFPLTVTSAQKNPTAFYLCASSIPLRTATHNEQFFGPGTRLTVL.

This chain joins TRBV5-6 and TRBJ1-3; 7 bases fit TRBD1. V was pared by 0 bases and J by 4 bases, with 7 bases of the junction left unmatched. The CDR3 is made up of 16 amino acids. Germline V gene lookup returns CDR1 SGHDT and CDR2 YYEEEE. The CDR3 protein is CASSLGDRAGGNTIYF. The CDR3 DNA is TGTGCCAGCAGCTTGGGAGACAGGGCTGGCGGAAACACCATATATTTT. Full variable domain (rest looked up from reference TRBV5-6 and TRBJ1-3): DAGVTQSPTHLIKTRGQQVTLRCSPKSGHDTVSWYQQALGQGPQFIFQYYEEEERQRGNFPDRFSGHQFPNYSSELNVNALLLGDSALYLCASSLGDRAGGNTIYFGEGSWLTVV.

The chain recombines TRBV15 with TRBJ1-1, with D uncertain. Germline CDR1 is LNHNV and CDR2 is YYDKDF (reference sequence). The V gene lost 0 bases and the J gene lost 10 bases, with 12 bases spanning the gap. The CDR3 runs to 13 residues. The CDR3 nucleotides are TGTGCCACCAGCAGAGACCCGGGGTCCTCAGCTTTCTTT. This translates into CATSRDPGSSAFF.

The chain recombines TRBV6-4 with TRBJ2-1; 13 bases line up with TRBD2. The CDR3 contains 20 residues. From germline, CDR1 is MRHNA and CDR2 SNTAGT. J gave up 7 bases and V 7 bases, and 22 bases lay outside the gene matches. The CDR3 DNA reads TGTGCCAGCATCTCAAAACCCCGATTCCGACTAGCGGGGGGTAGTAATGAGCAGTTCTTC. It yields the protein CASISKPRFRLAGGSNEQFF.